This TCR beta chain was retrieved from a study of identical twins. The study, taken as a whole, reports: Among monozygotic twins, out-of-frame TCR alpha sharing exceeded what models predicted. For out-of-frame alpha sequences shared by twins, low generation probability was in excess. Not following the same donors, the study drew its conclusions from cross-sectional statistical analysis.

In germline, CDR1 is SGHTA, CDR2 FQGNSA. Trimming cost V 3 bases and J 7 bases, with 10 bases left between them. This CDR3 region has 14 residues. Each cDNA held unique molecular identifiers, and template switching gave it a universal primer site. TCRdb ran MiXCR on the 5' RACE reads and lists one entry per CDR3 protein. The sample includes about 210,000 distinct CDR3 sequences, around a tenth of them seen just once. A note on this clonotype: Its antigen is still unknown.

This sequence joins TRBV7-2 and TRBJ1-6; D call uncertain. The sequencing sample was made of memory (CD45RO+) T cells sorted from blood. The sequence came from a young woman in good health. This CDR3 reads CASSLLHPNSPLHF. CDR3 coding DNA: TGTGCCAGCAGCTTGCTTCACCCCAATTCACCCCTCCACTTT. The whole variable domain, filled in from reference TRBV7-2 and TRBJ1-6, reads GAGVSQSPSNKVTEKGKDVELRCDPISGHTALYWYRQSLGQGLEFLIYFQGNSAPDKSGLPSDRFSAERTGGSVSTLTIQRTQQEDSAVYLCASSLLHPNSPLHFGNGTRLTVT.